Following are 10 T cell receptor beta chains from one sample sequenced in a study of T cell repertoires in cytomegalovirus infection. Via MiXCR, TCRdb re-called the reads, giving one row per CDR3 protein. The sample contains around 740,000 distinct CDR3 sequences, about a third of which appear only once. The sequenced material came from PBMCs. Receptors originate from a human donor in good health (CMV status not recorded). Some clones in this sample may be carry-over from other donors' samples.

V usage is TRBV7-2 and J usage is TRBJ2-4, with D hard to call. In germline, CDR1 is SGHTA, CDR2 FQGNSA. The germline V and J ends were trimmed by 4 bases and 4 bases, with 5 bases remaining between them. CDR3 length equals 12 residues. CDR3 residues: CASSSSKNIQYF. The DNA of the CDR3 is TGTGCCAGCAGCTCGAGTAAAAACATTCAGTACTTC.

This clonotype was recorded a few times. This chain uses TRBV28 with TRBJ2-1; no definite D call. The germline CDR1 and CDR2 sequences are MDHEN and SYDVKM. The CDR3 is 16 residues long. The V end lost 8 bases, the J end lost 2 bases, and 19 bases lay between the germline ends. CDR3 sequence (DNA): TGTGCCAGCCGACCAGGCGGCGGCCAGACCTACAATGAGCAGTTCTTC. Its protein is CASRPGGGQTYNEQFF.

Concerning this clonotype itself: A junction boundary mismatches the germline segment, possibly from a read error. This chain links TRBV4-1 with TRBJ1-1, with D possibly TRBD1 on 5 matching bases. Germline V gene lookup returns CDR1 MGHRA and CDR2 YSYEKL. The CDR3 is 13 amino acids. The CDR3 sequence is CASSHDRTRGAFF. The CDR3 nucleotides are TGTGCCAGCAGCCATGATCGGACAAGAGGGGCTTTCTTT.

V is TRBV28 and J is TRBJ2-7; D call uncertain. The V gene's germline CDR1 is MDHEN and CDR2 SYDVKM. The germline V and J ends were trimmed by 2 bases and 6 bases, with 11 bases remaining between them. The CDR3 has 13 amino acids. CDR3 sequence reads: CASSLDLPREQYF. CDR3 nucleotides: TGTGCCAGCAGTTTAGACCTTCCCCGCGAGCAGTACTTC.

The genes are TRBV9 and TRBJ2-1; D possibly matches TRBD1 or TRBD2 (6 bases each). V was trimmed by 6 bases and J by 1 base, leaving 14 bases between them. The V gene's germline CDR1 is SGDLS and CDR2 YYNGEE. The CDR3 loop spans 15 amino acids. The CDR3: CASNTLGGSYNEQFF. The CDR3 bases are TGTGCCAGCAATACCCTAGGGGGGTCCTACAATGAGCAGTTCTTC.

CDR3 sequence (DNA): TGTGCCAGCAACAGGCTGGACAGGAGAAATTCACCCCTCCACTTT. Amino acid sequence: CASNRLDRRNSPLHF. The chain recombines TRBV28 with TRBJ1-6; 7 bases are shared with TRBD1. Germline CDR1 is MDHEN and CDR2 is SYDVKM. The V gene end was trimmed by 7 bases and the J gene end by 7 bases; junction bases not matched to a gene: 10. The CDR3 is 15 amino acids.

This clonotype has a handful of counts. This rearrangement joins TRBV27 to TRBJ1-6; 8 bases map to TRBD1. CDR1 MNHEY and CDR2 SMNVEV come from the germline V gene (reference sequence). Trimming at V came to 5 bases and at J to 9 bases, leaving 3 bases not matched to a gene. This CDR3 spans 13 amino acids. The CDR3 DNA is TGTGCCAGCAGTACGGACAGGGTTTCACCCCTCCACTTT. Translated: CASSTDRVSPLHF.

V usage is TRBV3-1 and J usage is TRBJ2-7; TRBD1 matches 7 bases. Germline V gives CDR1 LGHDT, CDR2 YNNKEL (reference sequence). V gave up 0 bases and J gave up 4 bases; unmatched junction bases: 6. The CDR3 sequence is 15 residues long. This CDR3 reads CASSQERDSLYEQYF. As DNA, the CDR3 is TGTGCCAGCAGCCAAGAAAGGGACAGCCTATACGAGCAGTACTTC.

This clonotype was seen more than once but under ten times. V usage is TRBV2 and J usage is TRBJ2-3, with D tentatively TRBD2 (6 bases). Trimming took off 6 bases at V and 3 bases at J, with 16 bases between the two ends. In germline, CDR1 is SNHLY, CDR2 FYNNEI. The CDR3 is made up of 15 amino acids. The CDR3 DNA sequence: TGTGCCAGCAGCCGGGACTTCCCGGGGACAGATACGCAGTATTTT. Its protein product is CASSRDFPGTDTQYF.

The J gene is TRBJ2-1, the V gene TRBV20-1; D is ambiguous. The CDR3 has 16 amino acids. Germline V gives CDR1 DFQATT, CDR2 SNEGSKA (reference sequence). The CDR3 region is CSVNSRRESTYNEQFF. CDR3 coding DNA: TGCAGCGTAAATAGCAGGAGAGAGAGCACCTACAATGAGCAGTTCTTC.